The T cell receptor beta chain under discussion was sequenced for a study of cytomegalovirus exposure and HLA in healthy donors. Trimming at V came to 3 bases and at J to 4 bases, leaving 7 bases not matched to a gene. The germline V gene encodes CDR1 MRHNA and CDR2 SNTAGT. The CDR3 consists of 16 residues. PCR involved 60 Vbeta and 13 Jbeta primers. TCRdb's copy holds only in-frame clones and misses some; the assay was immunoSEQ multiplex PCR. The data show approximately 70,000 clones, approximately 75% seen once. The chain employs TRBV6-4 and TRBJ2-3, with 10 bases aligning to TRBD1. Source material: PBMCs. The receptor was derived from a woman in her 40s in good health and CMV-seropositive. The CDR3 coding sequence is TGTGCCAGCAGTGAGTCCACCGGGACAGGGGCAGATACGCAGTATTTT. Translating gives CASSESTGTGADTQYF.